One and the same sample provided the 14 T cell receptor beta chains below, sequenced in a study of early T cells in non-severe SARS-CoV-2 infection. One entry per CDR3 protein, called by TCRdb with MiXCR from the 5' RACE reads. The sample consists of around 49,000 distinct CDR3 sequences, about 4.2% of them appearing once. The material sequenced was whole blood. These receptors all come from an adult who was a healthcare worker with PCR-confirmed SARS-CoV-2 infection or an uninfected control (not recorded which).

This clonotype showed up many times. This chain uses TRBV7-9 with TRBJ2-3; unclear D gene. Germline CDR1 and CDR2: SEHNR and FQNEAQ (reference sequence). V gave up 5 bases and J gave up 5 bases, with 11 bases separating them. The CDR3 contains 13 residues. This CDR3 is CASSQIAQDTQYF. CDR3 nucleotide sequence: TGTGCCAGCAGCCAGATCGCGCAAGATACGCAGTATTTT.

In its sample, this clonotype was seen many times. V gene TRBV24-1 combines with J gene TRBJ2-7, with 8 bases aligning to TRBD1. J lost 5 bases, V lost 4 bases, and 9 bases had no gene match. CDR1 and CDR2 (germline): KGHDR, SFDVKD. The CDR3 spans 15 residues. The CDR3 bases are TGTGCCACCAGTGACCCCCGGGACAGGTGGCACGAGCAGTACTTC. It specifies CATSDPRDRWHEQYF.

This clonotype was observed a few times. The chain links TRBV5-1 to TRBJ2-7; 7 bases match TRBD1. Looked up from germline, CDR1 is SGHRS and CDR2 is YFSETQ. Trimming at V came to 0 bases and at J to 5 bases, leaving 5 bases not matched to a gene. The CDR3 loop spans 14 amino acids. CDR3 residues: CASSLGDRVNEQYF. CDR3 in DNA: TGCGCCAGCAGCTTGGGAGACAGGGTCAACGAGCAGTACTTC.

The chain links TRBV18 to TRBJ1-2; D unresolved. This CDR3 contains 12 residues. CDR1 KGHSH and CDR2 LQKENI come from the germline V gene. The V end was cut by 0 bases, the J end by 8 bases, with 7 bases between. For the CDR3, the DNA is TGTGCCAGCTCACCACCGGAGAGGGGCTACACCTTC. Encoded protein: CASSPPERGYTF.

Ten or more counts support this clonotype. This chain links TRBV5-1 with TRBJ1-2; a weak D match, TRBD1 (6 bases). This CDR3 is built from 13 residues. Germline V gene lookup returns CDR1 SGHRS and CDR2 YFSETQ. V gave up 4 bases and J gave up 6 bases, with 13 bases separating them. In DNA, the CDR3 is TGCGCCAGCAGCCCACAGGGCACGGATGGCTACACCTTC. It specifies CASSPQGTDGYTF.

This chain links TRBV29-1 with TRBJ1-1, with no clear D. V was cut by 4 bases and J by 1 base, with 13 bases left in between. The CDR3 loop spans 14 amino acids. The germline V gene has CDR1 SQVTM and CDR2 ANQGSEA. The DNA of the CDR3 is TGCAGCGTTGTTGAGGGATCGTCGAACACTGAAGCTTTCTTT. Its protein product is CSVVEGSSNTEAFF. Full variable domain (missing parts from reference TRBV29-1 and TRBJ1-1): SAVISQKPSRDICQRGTSLTIQCQVDSQVTMMFWYRQQPGQSLTLIATANQGSEATYESGFVIDKFPISRPNLTFSTLTVSNMSPEDSSIYLCSVVEGSSNTEAFFGQGTRLTVV.

This clonotype has at least ten counts. V and J are TRBV5-1 and TRBJ2-1; a weak D match, TRBD2 (5 bases). The germline V gene encodes CDR1 SGHRS and CDR2 YFSETQ. Trimming stripped 4 bases from V and 4 bases from J, with 21 bases between. The CDR3 extends over 17 amino acids. Written as DNA, the CDR3 is TGCGCCAGCAGCACCTCGAGTTTGAGCGGAGAATACAATGAGCAGTTCTTC. It is translated as CASSTSSLSGEYNEQFF.

In its sample, this clonotype was seen a few times. This rearrangement joins TRBV11-2 to TRBJ1-1; D might be TRBD1 (5 bases). V was pared by 4 bases and J by 3 bases, with 15 bases between. There are 15 residues in the CDR3. Germline V gene lookup returns CDR1 SGHAT and CDR2 FQNNGV. CDR3 nucleotide sequence: TGTGCCAGCAGCTCCGTCCGGGGGTTTTACACTGAAGCTTTCTTT. It encodes CASSSVRGFYTEAFF.

This clonotype was recorded at least ten times. This rearrangement joins TRBV6-1 to TRBJ1-1, with a possible D match to TRBD1 (6 bases). The V gene lost 3 bases and the J gene lost 9 bases, with 20 bases spanning the gap. Germline CDR1 reads MNHNS; CDR2 reads SASEGT. The CDR3 has 15 residues. This CDR3 is CASSDVSGGRIQAFF. The CDR3 coding sequence is TGTGCCAGCAGTGATGTGTCGGGGGGCCGGATCCAAGCTTTCTTT.

This clonotype was detected ten times or more. V gene TRBV3-1 combines with J gene TRBJ1-2, with D uncertain. This CDR3 region has 14 residues. V lost 0 bases to trimming and J lost 4 bases, with 9 bases between them. Germline-derived CDR1 and CDR2 are LGHDT and YNNKEL (reference sequence). CDR3 sequence: CASSQDRAPYGYTF. The CDR3 DNA follows: TGTGCCAGCAGCCAAGATAGGGCCCCCTATGGCTACACCTTC.

This clonotype was detected only a few times. V gene TRBV9 combines with J gene TRBJ2-3; TRBD2 matches at 10 bases. The V gene end was trimmed by 0 bases and the J gene end by 2 bases; junction bases not matched to a gene: 6. Germline CDR1 is SGDLS and CDR2 is YYNGEE. This CDR3 spans 17 amino acids. DNA for the CDR3: TGTGCCAGCAGCGTAGGGCAAGCGGGGGGGACCACAGATACGCAGTATTTT. Protein: CASSVGQAGGTTDTQYF.

This clonotype was seen only a few times. The rearrangement uses TRBV25-1 and TRBJ1-6; D not resolved. Trimming took 3 bases from V and 10 from J, leaving 10 bases between them. This CDR3 region has 13 residues. Looked up from germline, CDR1 is MGHDK and CDR2 is SYGVNS. In nucleotides, the CDR3 is TGTGCCAGCAGTGAGCTAGGGAAATCACCCCTCCACTTT. As protein: CASSELGKSPLHF.

This clonotype was seen repeatedly, ten times or more. The chain has TRBV12-3 or TRBV12-4 and TRBJ1-4, with D unclear. The CDR3 consists of 13 residues. Trimming pared 2 bases from V and 6 bases from J, leaving 7 bases between. CDR3 bases: TGTGCCAGCAGTTTATCCGGGGATGAAAAACTGTTTTTT. It translates to CASSLSGDEKLFF.

This clonotype was detected a few times. The chain employs TRBV21-1 and TRBJ1-2. TRBV21-1 is tagged as a pseudogene. The CDR3 is 12 residues long. The CDR3 coding sequence is TGTGCCAGCAGCAAAGAACAGCATGGCTACACCTTC. As protein: CASSKEQHGYTF.